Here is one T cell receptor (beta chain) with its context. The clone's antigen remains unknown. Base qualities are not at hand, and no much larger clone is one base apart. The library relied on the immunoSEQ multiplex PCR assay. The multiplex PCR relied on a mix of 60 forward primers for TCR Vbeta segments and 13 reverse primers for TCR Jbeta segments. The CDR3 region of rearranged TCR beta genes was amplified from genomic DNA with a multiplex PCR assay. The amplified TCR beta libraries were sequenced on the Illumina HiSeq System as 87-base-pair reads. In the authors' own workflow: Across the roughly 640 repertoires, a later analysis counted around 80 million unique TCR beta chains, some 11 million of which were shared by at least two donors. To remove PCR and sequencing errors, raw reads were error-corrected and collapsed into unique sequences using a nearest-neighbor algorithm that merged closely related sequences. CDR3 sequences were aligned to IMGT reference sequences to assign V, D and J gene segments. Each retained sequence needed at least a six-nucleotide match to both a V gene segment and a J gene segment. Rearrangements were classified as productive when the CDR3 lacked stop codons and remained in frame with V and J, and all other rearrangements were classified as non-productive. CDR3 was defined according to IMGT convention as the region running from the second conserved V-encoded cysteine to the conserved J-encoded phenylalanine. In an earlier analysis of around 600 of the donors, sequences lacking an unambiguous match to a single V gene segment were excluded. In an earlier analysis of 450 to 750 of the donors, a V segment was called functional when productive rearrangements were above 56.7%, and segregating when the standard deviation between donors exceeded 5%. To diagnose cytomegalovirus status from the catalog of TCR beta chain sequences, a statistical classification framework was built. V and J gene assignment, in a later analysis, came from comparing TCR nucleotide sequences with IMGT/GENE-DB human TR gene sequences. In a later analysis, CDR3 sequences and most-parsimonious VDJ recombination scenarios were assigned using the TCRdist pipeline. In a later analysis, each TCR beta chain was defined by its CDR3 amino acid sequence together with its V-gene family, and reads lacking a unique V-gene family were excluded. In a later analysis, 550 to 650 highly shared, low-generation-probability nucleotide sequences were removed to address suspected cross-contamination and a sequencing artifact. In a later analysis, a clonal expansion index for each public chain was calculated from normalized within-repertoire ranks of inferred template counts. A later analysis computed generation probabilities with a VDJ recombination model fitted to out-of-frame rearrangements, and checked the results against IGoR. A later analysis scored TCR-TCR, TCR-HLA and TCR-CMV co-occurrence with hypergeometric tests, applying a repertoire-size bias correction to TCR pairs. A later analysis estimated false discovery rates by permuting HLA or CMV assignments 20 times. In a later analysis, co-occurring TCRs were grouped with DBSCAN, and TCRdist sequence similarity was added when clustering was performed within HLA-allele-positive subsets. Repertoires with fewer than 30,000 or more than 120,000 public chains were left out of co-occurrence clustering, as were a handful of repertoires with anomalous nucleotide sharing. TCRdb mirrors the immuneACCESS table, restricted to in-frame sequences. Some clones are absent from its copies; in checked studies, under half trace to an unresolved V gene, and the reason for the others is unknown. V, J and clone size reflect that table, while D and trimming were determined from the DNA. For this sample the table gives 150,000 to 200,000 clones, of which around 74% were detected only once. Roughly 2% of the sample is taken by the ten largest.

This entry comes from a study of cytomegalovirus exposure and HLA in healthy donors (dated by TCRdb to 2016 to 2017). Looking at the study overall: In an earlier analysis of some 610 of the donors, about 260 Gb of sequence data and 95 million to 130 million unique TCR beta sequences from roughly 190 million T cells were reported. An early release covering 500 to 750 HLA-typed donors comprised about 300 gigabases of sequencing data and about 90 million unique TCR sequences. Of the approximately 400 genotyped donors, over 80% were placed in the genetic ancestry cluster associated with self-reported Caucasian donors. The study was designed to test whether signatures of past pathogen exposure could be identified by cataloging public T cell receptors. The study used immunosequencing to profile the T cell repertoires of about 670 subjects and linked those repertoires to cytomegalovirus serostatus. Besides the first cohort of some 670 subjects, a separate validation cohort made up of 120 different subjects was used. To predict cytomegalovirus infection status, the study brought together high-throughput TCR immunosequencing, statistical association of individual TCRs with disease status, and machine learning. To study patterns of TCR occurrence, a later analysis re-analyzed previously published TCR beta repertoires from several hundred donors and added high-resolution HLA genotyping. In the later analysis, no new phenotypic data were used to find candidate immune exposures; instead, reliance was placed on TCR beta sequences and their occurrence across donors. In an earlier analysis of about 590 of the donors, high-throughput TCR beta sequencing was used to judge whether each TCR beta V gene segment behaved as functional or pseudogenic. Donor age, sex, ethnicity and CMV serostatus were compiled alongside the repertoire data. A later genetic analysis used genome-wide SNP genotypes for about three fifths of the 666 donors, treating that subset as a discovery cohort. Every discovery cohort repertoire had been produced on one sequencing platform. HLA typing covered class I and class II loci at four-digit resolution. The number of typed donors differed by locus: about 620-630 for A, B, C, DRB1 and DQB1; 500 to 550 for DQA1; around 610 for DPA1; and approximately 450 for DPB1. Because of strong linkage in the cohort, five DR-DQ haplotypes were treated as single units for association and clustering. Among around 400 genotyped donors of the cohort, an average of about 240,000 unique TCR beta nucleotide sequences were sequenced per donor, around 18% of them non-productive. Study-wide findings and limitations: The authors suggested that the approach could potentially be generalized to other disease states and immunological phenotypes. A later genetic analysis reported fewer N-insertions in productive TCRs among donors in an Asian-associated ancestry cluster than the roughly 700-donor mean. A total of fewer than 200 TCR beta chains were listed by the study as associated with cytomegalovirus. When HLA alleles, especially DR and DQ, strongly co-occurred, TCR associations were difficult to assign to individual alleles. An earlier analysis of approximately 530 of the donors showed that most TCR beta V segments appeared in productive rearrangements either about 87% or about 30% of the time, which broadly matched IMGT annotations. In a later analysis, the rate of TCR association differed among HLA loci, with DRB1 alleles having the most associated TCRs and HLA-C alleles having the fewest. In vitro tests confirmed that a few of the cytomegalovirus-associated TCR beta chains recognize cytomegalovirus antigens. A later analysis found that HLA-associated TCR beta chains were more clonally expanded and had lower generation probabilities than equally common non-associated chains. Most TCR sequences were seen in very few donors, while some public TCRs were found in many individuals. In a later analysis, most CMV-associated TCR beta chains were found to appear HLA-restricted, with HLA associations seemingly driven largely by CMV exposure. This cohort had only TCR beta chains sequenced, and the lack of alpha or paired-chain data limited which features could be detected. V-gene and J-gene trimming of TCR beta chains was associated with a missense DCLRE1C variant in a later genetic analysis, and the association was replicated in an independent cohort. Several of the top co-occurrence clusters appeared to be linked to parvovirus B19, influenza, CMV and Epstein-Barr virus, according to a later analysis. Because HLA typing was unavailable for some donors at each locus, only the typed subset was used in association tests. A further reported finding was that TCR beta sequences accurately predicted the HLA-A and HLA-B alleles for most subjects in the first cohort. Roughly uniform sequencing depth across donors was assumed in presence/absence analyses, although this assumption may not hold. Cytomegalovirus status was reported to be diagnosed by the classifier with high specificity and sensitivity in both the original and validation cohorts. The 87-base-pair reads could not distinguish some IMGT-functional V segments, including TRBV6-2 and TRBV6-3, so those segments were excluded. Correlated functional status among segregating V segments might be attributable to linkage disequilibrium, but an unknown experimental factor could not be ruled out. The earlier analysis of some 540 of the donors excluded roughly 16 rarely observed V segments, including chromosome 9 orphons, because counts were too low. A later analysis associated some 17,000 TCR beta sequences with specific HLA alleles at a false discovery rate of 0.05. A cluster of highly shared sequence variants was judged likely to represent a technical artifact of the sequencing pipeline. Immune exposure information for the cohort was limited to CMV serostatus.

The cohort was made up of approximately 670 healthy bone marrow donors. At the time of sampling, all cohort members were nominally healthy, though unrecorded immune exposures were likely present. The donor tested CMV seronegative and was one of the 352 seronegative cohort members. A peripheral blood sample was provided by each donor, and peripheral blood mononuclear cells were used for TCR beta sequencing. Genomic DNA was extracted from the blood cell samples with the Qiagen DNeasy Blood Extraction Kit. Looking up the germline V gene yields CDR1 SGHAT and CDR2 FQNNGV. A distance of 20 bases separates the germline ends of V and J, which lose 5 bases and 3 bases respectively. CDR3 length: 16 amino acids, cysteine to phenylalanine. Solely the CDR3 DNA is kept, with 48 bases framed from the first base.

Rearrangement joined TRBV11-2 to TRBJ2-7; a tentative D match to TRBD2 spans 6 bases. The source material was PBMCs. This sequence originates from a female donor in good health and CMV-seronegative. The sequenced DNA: TGTGCCAGCAGCCGTAAGGGTGTTTACGGGGGCTACGAGCAGTACTTC. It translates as CASSRKGVYGGYEQYF.